The entry that follows covers one T cell receptor beta chain sequence. An end of the junction differs from the germline gene, which may be a read error. This sample is part of a study of blood T cells in healthy people across ages. This CDR3 comprises 17 residues. The authors ran a second PCR of roughly 6 to 12 cycles using a sample-barcoded 5' primer and a J-beta primer mix. TCRdb analysed the 5' RACE reads with MiXCR anew, one entry per CDR3 protein. The table shows 1.5 million to 2 million distinct CDR3 sequences, with around 48% occurring only once. Sequencing was done on a sample of blood. This sequence originates from a woman aged 40 to 50 in good health. The V call is TRBV12-3 or TRBV12-4, the J call TRBJ2-4; either TRBD1 or TRBD2 may fit D (5 bases each). The DNA of the CDR3 is TGTGCCAACAGTTTAGGTGGGCAGGGACCGGCCAAAAACATTCAGTACTTC. Translating gives CANSLGGQGPAKNIQYF.